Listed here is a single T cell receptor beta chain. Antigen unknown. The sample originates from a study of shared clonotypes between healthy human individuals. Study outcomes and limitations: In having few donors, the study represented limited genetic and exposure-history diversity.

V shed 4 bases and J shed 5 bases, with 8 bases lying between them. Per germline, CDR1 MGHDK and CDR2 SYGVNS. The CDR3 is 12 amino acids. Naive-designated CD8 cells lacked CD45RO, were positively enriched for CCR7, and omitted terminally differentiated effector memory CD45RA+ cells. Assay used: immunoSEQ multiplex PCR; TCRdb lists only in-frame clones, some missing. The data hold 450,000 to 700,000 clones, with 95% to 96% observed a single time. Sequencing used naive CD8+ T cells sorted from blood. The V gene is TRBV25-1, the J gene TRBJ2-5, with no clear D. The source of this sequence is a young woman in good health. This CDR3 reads CASSGLGETQYF. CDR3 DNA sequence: TGTGCCAGCAGTGGCTTAGGGGAGACCCAGTACTTC. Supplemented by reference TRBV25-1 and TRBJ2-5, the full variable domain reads EADIYQTPRYLVIGTGKKITLECSQTMGHDKMYWYQQDPGMELHLIHYSYGVNSTEKGDLSSESTVSRIRTEHFPLTLESARPSHTSQYLCASSGLGETQYFGPGTRLLVL.